A few counts support the clone carrying this TCR beta chain. Its cognate antigen is unknown. This entry comes from a study of T cell repertoires in cytomegalovirus infection. Turning to the study itself: Use of recently identified HLA-C-restricted and well-studied HLA-B-restricted CMV epitopes was part of the study. In public TCR beta signatures, there were indications of both CMV infection and matching HLA type. Findings and caveats of the study: It was HLA-C-restricted CMV-specific TCR beta clonotypes that dominated the response ex vivo. Cumulative frequency (of public TCR beta family members) identified carriers of CMV plus the relevant HLA.

TCRdb called the reads again in MiXCR, with one record for every CDR3 protein. The sample lists around 300,000 distinct CDR3 sequences; 25% were seen once. Trimming cost V 6 bases and J 6 bases; bases outside gene matches: 17. Germline V gene sequence: CDR1 MNHEY, CDR2 SVGEGT. This CDR3 is built from 17 residues. The sequences come from cultured PBMCs, collected from culture after CMV antigen stimulation. The chain links TRBV6-2 or TRBV6-3 to TRBJ2-1; 7 nucleotides agree with TRBD2. The receptor was derived from a human donor in good health (CMV status not recorded). Some clones in this sample may be carry-over from other donors' samples. The CDR3 DNA sequence: TGTGCCAGCAGATTATCTGCGGGAGCCCGGAGCCCCAATGAGCAGTTCTTC. Protein product: CASRLSAGARSPNEQFF.